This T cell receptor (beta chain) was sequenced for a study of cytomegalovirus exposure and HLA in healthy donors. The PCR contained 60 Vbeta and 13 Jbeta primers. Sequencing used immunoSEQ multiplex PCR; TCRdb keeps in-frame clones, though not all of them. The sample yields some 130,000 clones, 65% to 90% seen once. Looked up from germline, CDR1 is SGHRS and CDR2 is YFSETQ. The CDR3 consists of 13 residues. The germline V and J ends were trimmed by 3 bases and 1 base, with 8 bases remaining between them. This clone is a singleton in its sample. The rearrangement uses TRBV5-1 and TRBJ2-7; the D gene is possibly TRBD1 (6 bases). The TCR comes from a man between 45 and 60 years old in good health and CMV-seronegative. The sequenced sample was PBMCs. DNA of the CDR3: TGCGCCAGCAGCTCGGACAGTTCCTACGAGCAGTACTTC. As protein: CASSSDSSYEQYF. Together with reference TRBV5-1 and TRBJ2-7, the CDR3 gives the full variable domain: KAGVTQTPRYLIKTRGQQVTLSCSPISGHRSVSWYQQTPGQGLQFLFEYFSETQRNKGNFPGRFSGRQFSNSRSEMNVSTLELGDSALYLCASSSDSSYEQYFGPGTRLTVT.